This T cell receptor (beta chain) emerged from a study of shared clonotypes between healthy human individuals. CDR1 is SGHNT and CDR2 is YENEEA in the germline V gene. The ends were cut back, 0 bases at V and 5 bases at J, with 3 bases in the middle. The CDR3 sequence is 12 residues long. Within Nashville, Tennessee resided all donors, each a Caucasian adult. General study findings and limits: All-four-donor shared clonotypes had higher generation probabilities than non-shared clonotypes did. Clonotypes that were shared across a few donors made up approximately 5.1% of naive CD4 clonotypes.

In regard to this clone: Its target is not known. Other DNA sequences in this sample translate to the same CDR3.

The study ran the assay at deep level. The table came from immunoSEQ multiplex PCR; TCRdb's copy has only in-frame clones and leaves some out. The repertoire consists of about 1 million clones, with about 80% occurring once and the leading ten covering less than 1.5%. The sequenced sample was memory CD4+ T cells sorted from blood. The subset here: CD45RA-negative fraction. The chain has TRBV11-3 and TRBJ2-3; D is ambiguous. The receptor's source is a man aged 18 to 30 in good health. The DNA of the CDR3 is TGTGCCAGCAGCTTAGAGGGAGATACGCAGTATTTT. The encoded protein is CASSLEGDTQYF.